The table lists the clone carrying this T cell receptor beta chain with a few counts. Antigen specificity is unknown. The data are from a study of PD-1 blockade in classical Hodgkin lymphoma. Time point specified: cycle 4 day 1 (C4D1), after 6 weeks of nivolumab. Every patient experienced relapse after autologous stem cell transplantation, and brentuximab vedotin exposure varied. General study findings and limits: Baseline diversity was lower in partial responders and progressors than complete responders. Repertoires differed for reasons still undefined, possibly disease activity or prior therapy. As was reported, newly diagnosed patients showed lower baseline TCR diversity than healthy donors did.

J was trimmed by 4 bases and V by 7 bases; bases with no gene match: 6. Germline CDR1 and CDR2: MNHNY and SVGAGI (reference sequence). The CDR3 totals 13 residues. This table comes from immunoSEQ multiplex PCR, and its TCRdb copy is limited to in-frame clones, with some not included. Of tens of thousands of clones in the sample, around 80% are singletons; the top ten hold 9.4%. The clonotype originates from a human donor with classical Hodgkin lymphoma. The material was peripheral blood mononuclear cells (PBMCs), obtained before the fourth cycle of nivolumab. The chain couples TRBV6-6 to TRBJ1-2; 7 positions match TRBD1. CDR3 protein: CASTRTGAYGYTF. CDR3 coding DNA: TGTGCCAGCACCCGGACAGGCGCCTATGGCTACACCTTC.